This T cell receptor (beta chain) was retrieved from a study of cytomegalovirus exposure and HLA in healthy donors. The PCR had 60 Vbeta and 13 Jbeta primers. Sequencing was performed with immunoSEQ multiplex PCR; in TCRdb, only in-frame clones are kept and a portion is missing. The table records around 91,000 clones, about 88% of them present only once. Germline V CDR1 and CDR2: MDHEN, SYDVKM. V lost 6 bases, J lost 3 bases, and 8 bases stayed unmatched. The CDR3 length is 15 residues. Study findings and constraints: Rare sequences made up most TCRs, while some public TCRs were found in many donors. Most of the CMV-associated TCR beta chains (in a later analysis) appeared to be HLA-restricted.

The donors were healthy bone marrow donors. Turning to this clone: Its antigen remains unknown.

This rearrangement joins TRBV28 to TRBJ1-5, with 7 positions matching TRBD1. The clonotype originates from a man aged 18 to 29 in good health and CMV-seronegative. The sample was PBMCs. CDR3 sequence (DNA): TGTGCCAGCAGCTTCGGGACAGCCCACAATCAGCCCCAGCATTTT. Translating gives CASSFGTAHNQPQHF.